What follows are 31 T cell receptor beta chains derived from one specimen sequenced in a study of blood T cell repertoires in COVID-19. The repertoire was sequenced with immunoSEQ multiplex PCR; TCRdb's copy has only in-frame clones and lacks some. The sample shows some 320,000 clones, 87% of them seen only once. Sequences were obtained from peripheral blood. The receptors originated from a woman in her 50s who had recovered from COVID-19.

The chain joins TRBV20-1 to TRBJ1-4, with unresolved D. With 3 bases removed from V and 4 bases from J, the gap between germline ends came to 12 bases. The CDR3 totals 14 residues. Germline loops: CDR1 DFQATT, CDR2 SNEGSKA (reference sequence). CDR3 amino acids: CSASRRERNEKLFF. In nucleotides, the CDR3 is TGCAGTGCTAGTCGTCGCGAACGTAATGAAAAACTGTTTTTT.

The chain carries TRBV6-6 and TRBJ2-5; 8 bases fit TRBD1. The trim removed 4 bases at V and 4 bases at J, leaving 2 bases unmatched. The CDR3 runs to 13 residues. Germline V gene data show CDR1 as MNHNY and CDR2 as SVGAGI (reference sequence). The CDR3 sequence: CASSSGQGETQYF. The CDR3 coding sequence is TGTGCCAGCAGTTCCGGACAGGGAGAGACCCAGTACTTC.

The count of this clone is one. The chain recombines TRBV6-6 with TRBJ1-4; 7 nucleotides match TRBD1. The J segment lost 5 bases and the V segment lost 3 bases, leaving 6 bases of the junction unmatched. Germline CDR1 MNHNY, CDR2 SVGAGI (reference sequence). This CDR3 has 15 residues. CDR3 DNA: TGTGCCAGCAGTTATAGGGGGACAGAAAATGAAAAACTGTTTTTT. Its translation is CASSYRGTENEKLFF.

The chain couples TRBV18 to TRBJ2-7, with D unresolved. This CDR3 region has 14 residues. Trimming left V 3 bases short and J 2 bases short, with 11 bases between. The V gene's germline CDR1 is KGHSH and CDR2 LQKENI. The CDR3 DNA reads as TGTGCCAGCTCACCTTTGCAGGCGACCTACGAGCAGTACTTC. Amino acids: CASSPLQATYEQYF.

The chain carries TRBV2 and TRBJ1-1; D possibly corresponds to TRBD1 (5 bases). The CDR3 extends over 13 amino acids. The V gene's germline CDR1 is SNHLY and CDR2 FYNNEI. V was trimmed by 6 bases and J by 4 bases, leaving 12 bases between them. CDR3 protein: CASSRDSTTEAFF. The DNA for the CDR3 is TGTGCCAGCAGCCGAGACAGTACCACTGAAGCTTTCTTT.

This clone occurred once. V gene TRBV7-2 combines with J gene TRBJ1-2; D is perhaps TRBD1 (6 bases). Trimming removed 5 bases at V and 6 bases at J, with 22 bases between. The CDR3 is 16 amino acids. Germline lookup yields CDR1 SGHTA and CDR2 FQGNSA. The CDR3, as DNA: TGTGCCAGCAGCCAAATTCATCCGGGGGGCACAGATGGCTACACCTTC. Amino acids: CASSQIHPGGTDGYTF.

The chain joins TRBV18 to TRBJ1-1; 7 bases fit TRBD1. There are 14 residues in the CDR3. CDR1 and CDR2 from the germline V gene are KGHSH and LQKENI. V lost 3 bases and J lost 5; bases outside the gene matches: 6. CDR3 in amino acids: CASSPGQEGTEAFF. CDR3 DNA: TGTGCCAGCTCACCCGGACAGGAGGGGACTGAAGCTTTCTTT. Drawing the rest from reference TRBV18 and TRBJ1-1, the complete variable domain is NAGVMQNPRHLVRRRGQEARLRCSPMKGHSHVYWYRQLPEEGLKFMVYLQKENIIDESGMPKERFSAEFPKEGPSILRIQQVVRGDSAAYFCASSPGQEGTEAFFGQGTRLTVV.

The table lists this clone with a few counts. This chain links TRBV23-1 with TRBJ2-7; the match to TRBD1 covers 9 bases. TRBV23-1 is filed as an ORF, its function uncertain. The CDR3 is 13 amino acids. The ends lost 4 bases at V and 5 bases at J; junction bases unmatched: 3. Here the CDR3 reads CASSRRTGDEQYF. The CDR3 DNA is TGCGCCAGCAGTCGCAGGACAGGGGACGAGCAGTACTTC.

This clone was counted once. The V gene is TRBV6-2 or TRBV6-3, the J gene TRBJ2-7; D call uncertain. Germline V gives CDR1 MNHEY, CDR2 SVGEGT. The V end lost 5 bases, the J end lost 6 bases, and 14 bases lay between the germline ends. This CDR3 is 13 amino acids long. CDR3 amino acids: CASSVQRSGEQYF. The CDR3 coding sequence is TGTGCCAGCAGTGTTCAAAGGTCGGGCGAGCAGTACTTC.

The gene calls are TRBV28 and TRBJ2-7; 9 bases align to TRBD2. CDR1 is MDHEN, CDR2 SYDVKM, per germline. V lost 5 bases and J lost 2; bases outside the gene matches: 7. The CDR3 has 15 residues. The CDR3: CASSPLAGRTYEQYF. In DNA form, the CDR3 reads TGTGCCAGCAGTCCTCTAGCGGGGCGCACCTACGAGCAGTACTTC.

The chain combines TRBV4-3 with TRBJ1-4; 9 nucleotides agree with TRBD1. This CDR3 has 17 residues. J gave up 8 bases and V 0 bases, and 10 bases lay outside the gene matches. Germline V gene lookup returns CDR1 LGHNA and CDR2 YSLEER. The CDR3 reads CASSQERTGTGQEKLFF. The CDR3 DNA follows: TGCGCCAGCAGCCAAGAAAGGACCGGGACAGGGCAAGAAAAACTGTTTTTT.

The chain uses TRBV21-1 and TRBJ2-5; the D segment call TRBD1 is taken from the table without a DNA check. TRBV21-1 is recorded as a pseudogene. This CDR3 contains 15 residues. The CDR3, as DNA: TGTGCCAGCAGCAAAGGACAGGGGGCCCAAGAGACCCAGTACTTC. This gives the protein CASSKGQGAQETQYF.

The genes are TRBV7-2 and TRBJ2-3; D not resolved. The ends were cut back, 4 bases at V and 5 bases at J, with 13 bases in the middle. CDR1 SGHTA and CDR2 FQGNSA come from the germline V gene. The length of the CDR3 is 14 residues. The CDR3 DNA follows: TGTGCCAGCAGCTCAAAACGGTGCCTAGATACGCAGTATTTT. Encoded protein: CASSSKRCLDTQYF.

The chain links TRBV28 to TRBJ1-1; 7 nucleotides agree with TRBD1. Germline CDR1 is MDHEN and CDR2 is SYDVKM. With 6 bases clipped from V and 7 bases from J, the junction kept 11 bases outside the gene matches. This CDR3 is 14 amino acids long. The CDR3 reads CASRDHDRAFEAFF. CDR3 DNA sequence: TGTGCCAGCAGGGACCATGACAGGGCTTTTGAAGCTTTCTTT.

V and J are TRBV2 and TRBJ1-4; possibly TRBD1 for D (5 bases). The CDR3 is 13 amino acids. CDR1 and CDR2 (germline): SNHLY, FYNNEI. V shed 8 bases and J shed 6 bases, with 13 bases lying between them. CDR3 nucleotide sequence: TGTGCCAGCGGCGGGGGGAGCGATGAAAAACTGTTTTTT. Protein product: CASGGGSDEKLFF.

The chain has TRBV4-3 and TRBJ2-3, with 9 bases that match TRBD2. The germline V gene encodes CDR1 LGHNA and CDR2 YSLEER. V shed 1 base, J shed 2 bases, and the junction held 10 bases outside the gene matches. The CDR3 runs 18 residues. In nucleotides, the CDR3 is TGCGCCAGCAGCCAAGCTCGGGCTAGCGGGGACCCCACAGATACGCAGTATTTT. Protein: CASSQARASGDPTDTQYF.

This chain links TRBV11-3 with TRBJ2-1; D is ambiguous. The CDR3 extends over 12 amino acids. Trimming stripped 2 bases from V and 5 bases from J, with 4 bases between. Germline CDR1 is SGHNT and CDR2 is YENEEA. The CDR3 region has the DNA TGTGCCAGCAGCTTAAGAGACAATGAGCAGTTCTTC. This gives the protein CASSLRDNEQFF.

This clone was seen just once. The CDR3 loop is CASSYRVHSGNTIYF. The CDR3, as DNA: TGTGCCAGCAGTTACCGGGTGCACTCTGGAAACACCATATATTTT. The chain recombines TRBV6-5 with TRBJ1-3; D call uncertain. There are 15 residues in the CDR3. Germline CDR1 reads MNHEY; CDR2 reads SVGAGI. V lost 2 bases and J lost 0, with 8 bases in between.

This clone was seen only once. This chain joins TRBV19 and TRBJ1-5, with TRBD1 matching over 11 bases. V dropped 5 bases and J dropped 1; count of bases not matched to a gene: 4. Per the germline V gene, CDR1 is LNHDA and CDR2 is SQIVND (reference sequence). CDR3 length: 16 amino acids. CDR3 in amino acids: CASSWTGGTSNQPQHF. The CDR3 DNA sequence: TGTGCCAGTAGTTGGACAGGGGGCACGAGCAATCAGCCCCAGCATTTT.

V is TRBV4-2 and J is TRBJ2-1; 12 positions agree with TRBD2. The germline V gene encodes CDR1 LGHNA and CDR2 YNFKEQ. The ends lost 4 bases at V and 3 bases at J; junction bases unmatched: 4. This CDR3 region has 16 residues. The CDR3 sequence is CASSLATSGSYNEQFF. The CDR3 nucleotides read TGTGCCAGCAGCCTAGCGACTAGCGGGAGCTACAATGAGCAGTTCTTC.

The chain joins TRBV5-1 to TRBJ2-3; D unclear. The germline gives CDR1 SGHRS, CDR2 YFSETQ. V was cut by 5 bases and J by 0 bases, with 13 bases left in between. The CDR3 is made up of 15 amino acids. This chain's CDR3 is CASSGQPTSTDTQYF. The CDR3 DNA reads TGCGCCAGCAGTGGCCAGCCGACTAGCACAGATACGCAGTATTTT. Full variable domain (missing parts from reference TRBV5-1 and TRBJ2-3): KAGVTQTPRYLIKTRGQQVTLSCSPISGHRSVSWYQQTPGQGLQFLFEYFSETQRNKGNFPGRFSGRQFSNSRSEMNVSTLELGDSALYLCASSGQPTSTDTQYFGPGTRLTVL.

The chain links TRBV5-4 to TRBJ2-1, with TRBD2 matching 13 bases. This CDR3 is built from 19 residues. Trimming cost V 0 bases and J 4 bases; bases outside gene matches: 10. Germline V gene lookup returns CDR1 SGHNT and CDR2 YYREEE (reference sequence). CDR3: CASSLGGTSGVVSYNEQFF. Written as DNA, the CDR3 is TGTGCCAGCAGCTTGGGAGGGACTAGCGGGGTCGTGAGTTACAATGAGCAGTTCTTC.

This chain links TRBV7-9 with TRBJ2-5; 7 bases agree with TRBD1. CDR1 and CDR2 from the germline V gene are SEHNR and FQNEAQ (reference sequence). J was trimmed by 1 base and V by 5 bases; bases with no gene match: 7. CDR3 size: 15 residues. The CDR3 loop reads CASSPRRDSQETQYF. The CDR3 coding sequence is TGTGCCAGCAGCCCAAGAAGGGACAGCCAAGAGACCCAGTACTTC.

The gene calls are TRBV27 and TRBJ2-7, with 7 bases lining up with TRBD2. CDR3 length: 11 amino acids. Germline V lookup: CDR1 MNHEY, CDR2 SMNVEV (reference sequence). The V segment lost 6 bases and the J segment 7 bases; nucleotides outside the gene matches: 3. CDR3 nucleotide sequence: TGTGCCAGCAGGGGGGGGAGGGAGCAGTACTTC. Its translation is CASRGGREQYF.

The chain couples TRBV14 to TRBJ2-3; the D gene is possibly TRBD2 (6 bases). Trimming stripped 4 bases from V and 0 bases from J, with 11 bases between. Per germline, CDR1 SGHDN and CDR2 FVKESK. The CDR3 length is 15 residues. CDR3 protein: CASSLRLGSTDTQYF. CDR3 coding DNA: TGTGCCAGCAGCCTCCGACTAGGGAGCACAGATACGCAGTATTTT.

V usage is TRBV6-6 and J usage is TRBJ1-3, with 7 bases aligning to TRBD1. CDR3 length: 12 residues. Germline assignment: CDR1 MNHNY and CDR2 SVGAGI (reference sequence). V was clipped by 10 bases and J by 3 bases; unmatched bases: 3. CDR3 loop: CATRDSGNTIYF. CDR3 bases: TGTGCCACCCGGGACAGTGGAAACACCATATATTTT.

The chain joins TRBV18 to TRBJ2-5; possible D gene TRBD1, 6 bases. The germline gives CDR1 KGHSH, CDR2 LQKENI. The germline V and J ends were trimmed by 1 base and 2 bases, with 8 bases remaining between them. The CDR3 extends over 14 amino acids. The CDR3 coding sequence is TGTGCCAGCTCACCACGAGGACAGCAAGAGACCCAGTACTTC. This codes for CASSPRGQQETQYF.

The V call is TRBV7-2, the J call TRBJ2-3; 7 bases align to TRBD1. This CDR3 is built from 12 residues. The germline gives CDR1 SGHTA, CDR2 FQGNSA. J was trimmed by 15 bases and V by 0 bases; bases with no gene match: 6. The CDR3 DNA is TGTGCCAGCAGCTTAGCAGGGGGCACTAGATATTTT. Amino acid sequence: CASSLAGGTRYF.

This clone was seen only once. This chain uses TRBV28 with TRBJ1-2, with unresolved D. In germline, CDR1 is MDHEN, CDR2 SYDVKM. Between the trimmed V and J ends, which lost 7 bases and 7 bases, there was a span of 13 bases. CDR3 length: 12 amino acids. CDR3 protein: CASTIQSGGYTF. The CDR3, as DNA: TGTGCCAGCACTATTCAGTCGGGTGGCTACACCTTC.

J is TRBJ2-7 and V is TRBV7-9, with D possibly matching TRBD2 (5 bases). Deletions cut 4 bases from V and 3 bases from J, with 10 bases between. The CDR3 totals 13 residues. Germline CDR1 SEHNR, CDR2 FQNEAQ (reference sequence). CDR3 loop: CASSSRASYEQYF. The CDR3, as DNA: TGTGCCAGCAGCTCGAGGGCCAGCTACGAGCAGTACTTC.

This clone was observed once. The V and J genes are TRBV4-2 and TRBJ2-7, with 9 bases lining up with TRBD2. Germline lookup yields CDR1 LGHNA and CDR2 YNFKEQ. V lost 5 bases to trimming and J lost 2 bases; unmatched junction nucleotides: 7. The CDR3 is 15 residues long. This chain's CDR3 is CASSDPAGGPYEQYF. The CDR3 coding sequence is TGTGCCAGCAGCGATCCAGCGGGAGGCCCCTACGAGCAGTACTTC.